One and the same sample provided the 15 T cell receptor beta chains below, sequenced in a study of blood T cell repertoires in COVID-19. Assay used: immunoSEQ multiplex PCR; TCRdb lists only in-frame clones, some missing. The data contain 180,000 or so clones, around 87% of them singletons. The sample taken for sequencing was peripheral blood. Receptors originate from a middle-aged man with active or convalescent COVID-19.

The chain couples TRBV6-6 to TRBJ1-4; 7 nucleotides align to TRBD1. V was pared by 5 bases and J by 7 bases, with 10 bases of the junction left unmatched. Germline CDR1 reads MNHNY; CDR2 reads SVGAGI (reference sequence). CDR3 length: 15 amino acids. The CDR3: CASSPRQGGSEKLFF. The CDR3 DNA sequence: TGTGCCAGCAGTCCCAGACAGGGCGGTAGTGAAAAACTGTTTTTT.

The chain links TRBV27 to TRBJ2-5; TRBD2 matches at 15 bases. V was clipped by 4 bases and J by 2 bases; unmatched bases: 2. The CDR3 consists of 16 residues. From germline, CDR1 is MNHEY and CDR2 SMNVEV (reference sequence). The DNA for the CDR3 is TGTGCCAGCAGTTACGGGACTAGCGGGGGGCAAGAGACCCAGTACTTC. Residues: CASSYGTSGGQETQYF.

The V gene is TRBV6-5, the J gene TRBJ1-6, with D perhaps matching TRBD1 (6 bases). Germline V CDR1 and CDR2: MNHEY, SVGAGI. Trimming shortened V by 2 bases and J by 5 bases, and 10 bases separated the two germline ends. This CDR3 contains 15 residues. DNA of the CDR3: TGTGCCAGCAGTTACAGAGGGACAAATAATTCACCCCTCCACTTT. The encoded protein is CASSYRGTNNSPLHF.

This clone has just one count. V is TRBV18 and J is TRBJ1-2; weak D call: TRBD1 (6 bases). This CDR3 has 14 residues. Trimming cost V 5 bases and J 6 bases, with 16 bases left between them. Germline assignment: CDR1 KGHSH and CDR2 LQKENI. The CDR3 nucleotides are TGTGCCAGCTCAAGAGGCGGGGGCGCTGATGGCTACACCTTC. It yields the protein CASSRGGGADGYTF.

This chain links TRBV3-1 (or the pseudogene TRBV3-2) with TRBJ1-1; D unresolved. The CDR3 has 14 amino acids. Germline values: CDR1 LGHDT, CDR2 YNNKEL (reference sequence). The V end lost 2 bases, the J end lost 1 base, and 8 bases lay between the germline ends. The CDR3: CASSQRSGNTEAFF. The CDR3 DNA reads TGTGCCAGCAGCCAAAGATCCGGGAACACTGAAGCTTTCTTT.

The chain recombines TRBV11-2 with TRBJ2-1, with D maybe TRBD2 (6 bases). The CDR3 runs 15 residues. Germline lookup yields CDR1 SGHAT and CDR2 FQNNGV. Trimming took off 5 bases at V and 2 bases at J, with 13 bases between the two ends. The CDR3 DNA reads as TGTGCCAGCAGCCCCAGCGGGCGAACCTACAATGAGCAGTTCTTC. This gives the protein CASSPSGRTYNEQFF.

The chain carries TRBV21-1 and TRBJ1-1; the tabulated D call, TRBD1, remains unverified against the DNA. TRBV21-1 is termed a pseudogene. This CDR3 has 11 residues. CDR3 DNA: TGTGCCAGCACACAAAGTAAGGAAGCTTTCTTT. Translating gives CASTQSKEAFF.

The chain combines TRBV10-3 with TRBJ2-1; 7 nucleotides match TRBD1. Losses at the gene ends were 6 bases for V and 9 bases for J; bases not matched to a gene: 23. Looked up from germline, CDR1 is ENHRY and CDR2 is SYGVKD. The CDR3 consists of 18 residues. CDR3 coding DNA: TGTGCCATCAGGGGGCCCGGACAGGCTTCCCCATTAGATAGTGAGCAGTTCTTC. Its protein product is CAIRGPGQASPLDSEQFF.

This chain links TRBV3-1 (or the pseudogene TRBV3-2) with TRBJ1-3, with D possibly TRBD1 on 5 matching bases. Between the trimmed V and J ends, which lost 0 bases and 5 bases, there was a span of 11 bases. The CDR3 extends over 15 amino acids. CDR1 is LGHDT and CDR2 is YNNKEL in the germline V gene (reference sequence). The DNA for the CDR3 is TGTGCCAGCAGCCAAGATTACCAGGGTAGAAACACCATATATTTT. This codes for CASSQDYQGRNTIYF.

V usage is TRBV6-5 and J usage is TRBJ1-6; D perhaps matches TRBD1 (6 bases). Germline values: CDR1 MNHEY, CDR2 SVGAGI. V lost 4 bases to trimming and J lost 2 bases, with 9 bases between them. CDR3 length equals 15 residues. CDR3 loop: CASSSAGAYNSPLHF. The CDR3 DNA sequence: TGTGCCAGCAGTTCCGCAGGGGCCTATAATTCACCCCTCCACTTT.

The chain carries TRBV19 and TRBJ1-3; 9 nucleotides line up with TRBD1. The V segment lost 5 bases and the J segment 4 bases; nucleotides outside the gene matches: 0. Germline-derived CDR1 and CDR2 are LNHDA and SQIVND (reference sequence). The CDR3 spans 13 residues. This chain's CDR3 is CASSGQGGNTIYF. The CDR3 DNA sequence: TGTGCCAGTAGTGGACAGGGGGGAAACACCATATATTTT.

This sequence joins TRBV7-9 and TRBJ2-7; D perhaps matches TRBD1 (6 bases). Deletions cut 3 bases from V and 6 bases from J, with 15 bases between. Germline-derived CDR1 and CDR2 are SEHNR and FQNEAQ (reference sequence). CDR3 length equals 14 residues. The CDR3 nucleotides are TGTGCCAGCAGCTTGGGGCAGGGGAATGCCGAGCAGTACTTC. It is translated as CASSLGQGNAEQYF. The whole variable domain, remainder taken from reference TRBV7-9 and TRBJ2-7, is DTGVSQNPRHKITKRGQNVTFRCDPISEHNRLYWYRQTLGQGPEFLTYFQNEAQLEKSRLLSDRFSAERPKGSFSTLEIQRTEQGDSAMYLCASSLGQGNAEQYFGPGTRLTVT.

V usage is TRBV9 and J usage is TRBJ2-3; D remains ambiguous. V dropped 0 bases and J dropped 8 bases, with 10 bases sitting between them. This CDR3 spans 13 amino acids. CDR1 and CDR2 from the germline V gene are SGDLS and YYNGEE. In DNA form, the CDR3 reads TGTGCCAGCAGCGTAGAGGAGTTCAGTACGCAGTATTTT. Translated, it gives CASSVEEFSTQYF.

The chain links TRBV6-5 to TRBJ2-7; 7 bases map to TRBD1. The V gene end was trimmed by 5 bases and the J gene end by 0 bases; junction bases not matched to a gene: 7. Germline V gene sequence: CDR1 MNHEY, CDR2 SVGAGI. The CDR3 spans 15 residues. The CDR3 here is CASSPGTVSSYEQYF. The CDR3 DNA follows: TGTGCCAGCAGTCCCGGGACAGTTTCCTCCTACGAGCAGTACTTC.

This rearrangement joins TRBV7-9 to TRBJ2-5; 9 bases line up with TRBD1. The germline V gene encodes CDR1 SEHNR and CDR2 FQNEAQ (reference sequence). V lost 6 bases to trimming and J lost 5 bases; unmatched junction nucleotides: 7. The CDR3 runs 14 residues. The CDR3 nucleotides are TGTGCCAGCAGTAGGGACAGGGCGCAGGAGACCCAGTACTTC. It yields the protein CASSRDRAQETQYF.